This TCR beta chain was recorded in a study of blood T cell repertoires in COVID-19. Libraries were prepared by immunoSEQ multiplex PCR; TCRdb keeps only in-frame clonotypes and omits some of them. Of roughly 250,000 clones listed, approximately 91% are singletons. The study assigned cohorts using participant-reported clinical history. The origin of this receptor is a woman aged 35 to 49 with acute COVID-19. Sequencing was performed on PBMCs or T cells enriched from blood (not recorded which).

The CDR3 DNA follows: TGTGCCACATCAGGGCGGGGGCCGCAAGAGACCCAGTACTTC. Encoded protein: CATSGRGPQETQYF. J is TRBJ2-5 and V is TRBV27, with D maybe TRBD2 (7 bases). Germline assignment: CDR1 MNHEY and CDR2 SMNVEV (reference sequence). The CDR3 is made up of 14 amino acids. Trimming took off 10 bases at V and 2 bases at J, with 17 bases between the two ends.